This T cell receptor beta chain was recorded in a study of blood T cell repertoires in COVID-19 (dated by TCRdb to about 2020). Some background on the complete study: Collaborator samples came from the United States, Italy and Spain and covered acute and convalescent phases of COVID-19. The prospective study material was composed of cDNA or gDNA derived from T cells, B-cell-depleted T cells, or PBMCs. Deeply sampled blood TCRbeta repertoires from subjects exposed to, actively infected with, or recovered from COVID-19 were included in the dataset. The repertoires were made available in a free public database intended to serve as a resource for research on the immune response to SARS-CoV-2. Samples came from the ongoing ImmuneRACE study (first 160 participants) plus 1,254 subjects from 6 global collaborators. A de-identified subject ID, COVID-19 status, age in years and sex were almost always included in the sample metadata. Where HLA class I and class II types were available, the types were taken from metadata supplied by the sample provider, not from assay-based typing.

CDR1 and CDR2 are drawn from the germline V gene: SGDLS, YYNGEE. Trimming removed 0 bases from V and 4 bases from J, leaving 17 bases between the germline ends. From cysteine to phenylalanine, the CDR3 is 17 amino acids long. The kept DNA is CDR3 alone, 51 bases in frame from the first base. Worth noting for this clone: Its binding antigen is unknown. The record has no base qualities; no much larger clone is one base away.

Findings and caveats that apply to the study as a whole: Clinical and demographic metadata were provided uncurated, with the amount varying by source and participant.

Participants in the prospective study were enrolled through a virtual design, were aged roughly 18 to 90 years, and lived in roughly 24 United States geographic areas. In the prospective study, participants were assigned to cohorts based on the clinical history participants reported in a screening survey and a study questionnaire. Recovered participants in ImmuneRACE Cohort 3 were defined by two consecutive negative NP/OP PCR tests, clearance by a healthcare professional, or resolution of symptoms. Mobile phlebotomists in the prospective study collected whole blood, serum and a nasopharyngeal or oropharyngeal swab from every participant. Additional blood draws and questionnaires over an approximately two-month period could optionally be provided by prospective study participants. Before DNA extraction, prospective study blood samples were shipped either frozen or at room temperature. The immunoSEQ Assay, a bias-controlled multiplex PCR, was used to amplify TCRbeta CDR3 regions from genomic DNA. The original pipeline was this. Within the assay, amplification of reference gene primers was used to estimate how many nucleated cells each sample contained. To quantify the absolute abundance of each unique TCRbeta CDR3 rearrangement, sequence reads were collapsed and filtered. For each sample, productive Simpson clonality was calculated as the square root of Simpson's diversity index over productive rearrangements. TCRdb limited this immuneACCESS table to in-frame rearrangements with V and J called. A share of clones is missing; checked studies link under half to unresolved V genes, and the rest is unexplained. V and J calls and clone size are given by that table; D and trimming were obtained from the DNA. The sample table lists fewer than 300,000 clones, roughly 90% of them with a count of one. Of the sample, around 1.1% is held by the ten largest clones.

This receptor chain uses TRBV9 and TRBJ2-1; TRBD2 might be the D gene, on 6 matching bases. The sample comprised PBMCs or T cells enriched from blood (not recorded which). The TCR sequence derives from a woman aged 25 to 39 who had recovered from COVID-19. The nucleotides are TGTGCCAGCAGCGTAGGGAGGGACGGAATTCGATACAATGAGCAGTTCTTC. Translated, it reads CASSVGRDGIRYNEQFF.